Sequencing of this T cell receptor (beta chain) was carried out in a study of cytomegalovirus exposure and HLA in healthy donors. 13 Jbeta primers and 60 Vbeta primers were used for the PCR. Produced via immunoSEQ multiplex PCR; TCRdb's table is partial and in-frame only. Among 90,000 to 95,000 clones, roughly 80% were seen once, and the ten largest hold approximately 1.2%. At collection, donors were nominally healthy, but unrecorded immune exposures were probable. The junction had 11 bases not matched to a gene; V was cut back by 6 bases and J by 0 bases. CDR3 length: 16 residues. CDR1 is SQVTM and CDR2 is ANQGSEA in the germline V gene.

Sequencing was performed on PBMCs. This clonotype was obtained from a girl aged 2-15 years in good health and CMV-seropositive. The chain combines TRBV29-1 with TRBJ2-7; 10 bases agree with TRBD2. CDR3 in DNA: TGCAGCGTAATGGACTCTAGCGGGAGCTTCTCCTACGAGCAGTACTTC. The encoded protein is CSVMDSSGSFSYEQYF.